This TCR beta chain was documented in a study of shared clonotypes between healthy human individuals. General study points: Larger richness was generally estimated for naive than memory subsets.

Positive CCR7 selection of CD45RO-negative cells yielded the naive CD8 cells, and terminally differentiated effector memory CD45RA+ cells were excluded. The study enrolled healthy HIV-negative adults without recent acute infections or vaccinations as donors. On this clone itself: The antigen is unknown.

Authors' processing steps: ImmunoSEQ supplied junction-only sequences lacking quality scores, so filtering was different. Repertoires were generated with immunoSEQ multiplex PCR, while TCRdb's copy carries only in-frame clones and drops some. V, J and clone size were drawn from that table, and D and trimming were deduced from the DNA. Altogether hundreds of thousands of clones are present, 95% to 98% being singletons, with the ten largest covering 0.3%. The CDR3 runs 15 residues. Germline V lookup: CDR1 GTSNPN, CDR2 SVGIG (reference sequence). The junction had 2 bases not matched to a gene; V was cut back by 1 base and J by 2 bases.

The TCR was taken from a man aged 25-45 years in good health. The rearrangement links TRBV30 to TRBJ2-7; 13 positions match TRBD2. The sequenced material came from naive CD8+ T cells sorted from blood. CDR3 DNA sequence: TGTGCCTGGAGTGCGGGACTAGCGGGAACCTACGAGCAGTACTTC. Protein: CAWSAGLAGTYEQYF.